Here is one T cell receptor beta chain with its context. The entry originates in a study of blood T cell repertoires in COVID-19. Using immunoSEQ multiplex PCR, the repertoire was profiled, and TCRdb retains in-frame clones only, with some absent. This sample has about 140,000 clones; approximately 80% occur once, and the top ten carry roughly 1.4%. With V trimmed by 1 base and J by 4 bases, 10 bases remained unmatched. The CDR3 is 16 residues long. Germline CDR1 and CDR2: GTSNPN and SVGIG (reference sequence). V and J are TRBV30 and TRBJ1-5, with TRBD1 identical over 7 bases. Sequencing used peripheral blood. The receptor was derived from a human donor in a cohort sampled during active COVID-19. This CDR3 reads CAWSAPPGQVNQPQHF. The DNA of the CDR3 is TGTGCCTGGAGTGCCCCCCCCGGACAGGTTAATCAGCCCCAGCATTTT.